Sequencing of this T cell receptor (beta chain) was carried out in a study of cytomegalovirus exposure and HLA in healthy donors. The PCR made use of 60 Vbeta and 13 Jbeta primers. Profiling relied on immunoSEQ multiplex PCR, and the TCRdb table lists in-frame clones only, not all of them. The table lists roughly 100,000 clones, around 85% of them singletons. Findings and caveats of the study: With high specificity and sensitivity, the classifier reportedly diagnosed cytomegalovirus status. Sequencing likely produced, as an artifact, a cluster of highly shared sequence variants. Most CMV-associated TCR beta chains were later found to appear HLA-restricted.

Notes on this clone: Its specificity is unknown.

At the time of sampling, donors were nominally healthy, though unrecorded immune exposures were likely. The sequence was obtained from a man aged 55-75 years in good health and CMV-seronegative. The sample consisted of PBMCs.

The CDR3 sequence is CASSSDRFGELFF. CDR3 sequence (DNA): TGCGCCAGCAGCTCGGACAGGTTCGGGGAGCTGTTTTTT. V and J are TRBV5-1 and TRBJ2-2, with 7 bases lining up with TRBD1. The CDR3 covers 13 residues. The ends lost 3 bases at V and 7 bases at J; junction bases unmatched: 3. Germline V gene sequence: CDR1 SGHRS, CDR2 YFSETQ.